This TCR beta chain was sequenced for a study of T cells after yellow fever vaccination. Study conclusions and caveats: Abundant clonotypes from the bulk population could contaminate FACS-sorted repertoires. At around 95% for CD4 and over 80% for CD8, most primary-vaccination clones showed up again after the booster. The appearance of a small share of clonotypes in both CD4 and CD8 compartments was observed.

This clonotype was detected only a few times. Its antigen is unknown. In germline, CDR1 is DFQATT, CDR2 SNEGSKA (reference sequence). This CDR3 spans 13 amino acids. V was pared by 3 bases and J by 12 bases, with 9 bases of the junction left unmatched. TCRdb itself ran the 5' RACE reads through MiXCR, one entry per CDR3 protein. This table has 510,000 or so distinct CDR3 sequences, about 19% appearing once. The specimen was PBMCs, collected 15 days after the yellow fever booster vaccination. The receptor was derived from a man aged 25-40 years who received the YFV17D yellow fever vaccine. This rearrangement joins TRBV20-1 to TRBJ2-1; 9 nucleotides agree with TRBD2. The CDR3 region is CSARAWQREVQFF. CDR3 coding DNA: TGCAGTGCTAGGGCCTGGCAGCGGGAGGTGCAGTTCTTC.